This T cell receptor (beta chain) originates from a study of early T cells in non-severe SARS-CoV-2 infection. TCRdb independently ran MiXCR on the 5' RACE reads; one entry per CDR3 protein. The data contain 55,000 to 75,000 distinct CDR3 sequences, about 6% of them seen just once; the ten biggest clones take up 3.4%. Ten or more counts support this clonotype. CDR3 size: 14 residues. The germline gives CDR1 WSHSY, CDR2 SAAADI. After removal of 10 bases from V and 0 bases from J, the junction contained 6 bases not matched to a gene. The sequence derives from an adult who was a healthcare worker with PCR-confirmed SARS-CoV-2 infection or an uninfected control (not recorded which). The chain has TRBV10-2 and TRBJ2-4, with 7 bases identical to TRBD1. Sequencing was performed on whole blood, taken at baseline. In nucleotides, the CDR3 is TGCGCCACTTTACAGGGGCTAGCCAAAAACATTCAGTACTTC. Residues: CATLQGLAKNIQYF.